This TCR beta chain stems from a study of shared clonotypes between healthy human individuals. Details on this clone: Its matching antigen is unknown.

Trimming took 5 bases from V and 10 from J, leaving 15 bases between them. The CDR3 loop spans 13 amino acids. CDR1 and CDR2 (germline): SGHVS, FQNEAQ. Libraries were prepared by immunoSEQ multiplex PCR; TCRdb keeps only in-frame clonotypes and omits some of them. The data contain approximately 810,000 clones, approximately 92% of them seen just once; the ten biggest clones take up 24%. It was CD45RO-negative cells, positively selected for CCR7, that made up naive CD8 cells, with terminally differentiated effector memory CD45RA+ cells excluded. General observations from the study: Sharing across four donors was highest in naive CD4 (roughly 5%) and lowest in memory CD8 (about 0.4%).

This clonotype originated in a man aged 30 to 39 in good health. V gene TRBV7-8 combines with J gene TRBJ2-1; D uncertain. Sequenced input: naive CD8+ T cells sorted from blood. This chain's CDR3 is CASSPPSPREQFF. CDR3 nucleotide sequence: TGTGCCAGCAGCCCCCCAAGTCCCCGGGAGCAGTTCTTC.